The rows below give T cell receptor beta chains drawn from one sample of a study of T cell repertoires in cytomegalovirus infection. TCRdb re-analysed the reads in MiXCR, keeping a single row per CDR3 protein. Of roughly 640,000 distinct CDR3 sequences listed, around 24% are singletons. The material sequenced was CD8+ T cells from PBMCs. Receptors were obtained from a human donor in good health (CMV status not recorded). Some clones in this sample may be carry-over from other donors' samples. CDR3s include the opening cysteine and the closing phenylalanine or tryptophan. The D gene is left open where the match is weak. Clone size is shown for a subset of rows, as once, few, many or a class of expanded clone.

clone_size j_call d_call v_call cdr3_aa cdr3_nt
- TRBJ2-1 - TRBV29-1 CSVEIRETVYNEQFF TGCAGCGTTGAAATAAGGGAAACGGTCTACAATGAGCAGTTCTTC
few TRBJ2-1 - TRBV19 CASSIIVEGTDEQFF TGTGCCAGTAGTATAATAGTGGAGGGGACGGATGAGCAGTTCTTC
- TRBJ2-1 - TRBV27 CASSLVGISSYNEQFF TGTGCCAGCAGTTTAGTGGGGATCTCTTCCTACAATGAGCAGTTCTTC
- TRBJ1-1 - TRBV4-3 CASSQGINMNTEAFF TGCGCCAGCAGCCAAGGGATTAACATGAACACTGAAGCTTTCTTT
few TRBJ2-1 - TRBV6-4 CASSDPSGTGNNEQFF TGTGCCAGCAGTGACCCGTCGGGGACTGGCAACAATGAGCAGTTCTTC
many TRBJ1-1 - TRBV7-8 CASSLYEQILSSEAFF TGTGCCAGCAGCTTATATGAACAGATACTTAGTTCTGAAGCTTTCTTT
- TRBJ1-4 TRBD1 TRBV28 CASSQTGTGGVSNEKLFF TGTGCCAGCAGCCAGACCGGGACAGGGGGAGTAAGTAATGAAAAACTGTTTTTT
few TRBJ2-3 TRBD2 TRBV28 CASSPGLGPTDTQYF TGTGCCAGCAGTCCTGGACTAGGCCCTACAGATACGCAGTATTTT
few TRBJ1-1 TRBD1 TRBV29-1 CSVPLTGGILMKTEAFF TGCAGCGTACCCTTGACAGGGGGCATCTTAATGAAAACTGAAGCTTTCTTT
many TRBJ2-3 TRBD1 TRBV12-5 CASGFMMGQHPTDTQYF TGTGCTAGTGGTTTTATGATGGGACAGCACCCCACAGATACGCAGTATTTT
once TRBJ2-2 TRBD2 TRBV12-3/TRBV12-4 CASSPGRGVDTGELFF TGTGCCAGCAGCCCTGGACGGGGGGTGGACACCGGGGAGCTGTTTTTT
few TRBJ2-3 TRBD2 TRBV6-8 CASSYGAGGPGDTQYF TGTGCCAGCAGTTACGGGGCGGGGGGGCCAGGAGATACGCAGTATTTT
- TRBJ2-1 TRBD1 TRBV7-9 CASSLDSLGTVAYNEQFF TGTGCCAGCAGCTTAGATTCTCTCGGGACAGTGGCCTACAATGAGCAGTTCTTC
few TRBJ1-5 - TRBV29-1 CSARGWEGAGSNQPQHF TGCAGCGCGAGGGGGTGGGAGGGAGCGGGTAGCAATCAGCCCCAGCATTTT
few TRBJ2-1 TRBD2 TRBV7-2 CASSLRRTSLDEQFF TGTGCCAGCAGCTTAAGGCGGACTAGCCTCGATGAGCAGTTCTTC
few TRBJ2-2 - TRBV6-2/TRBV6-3 CASGERGPNTGELFF TGTGCCAGTGGGGAGAGGGGCCCTAACACCGGGGAGCTGTTTTTT